This TCR beta chain was observed in a study of blood T cell repertoires in COVID-19. CDR1 is SGHTA, CDR2 FQGNSA, per germline. The CDR3 length is 14 residues. V lost 1 base, J lost 5 bases, and 11 bases lay in between. In the study's own analysis: For nucleated cells, counts were estimated from reference gene primer amplification. Profiling relied on immunoSEQ multiplex PCR, and the TCRdb table lists in-frame clones only, not all of them. D and trimming come from the DNA, and the V and J calls and clone size come from that table. The sample carries roughly 150,000 clones, around 90% recorded once. The TCR was taken from a human donor in a cohort sampled during active COVID-19. Input material: peripheral blood. The chain uses TRBV7-2 and TRBJ2-5; D is perhaps TRBD1 (6 bases). In nucleotides, the CDR3 is TGTGCCAGCAGCTTAGAATTTCAGGGGGAGACCCAGTACTTC. This encodes CASSLEFQGETQYF. The variable domain in full, completed from reference TRBV7-2 and TRBJ2-5, reads GAGVSQSPSNKVTEKGKDVELRCDPISGHTALYWYRQSLGQGLEFLIYFQGNSAPDKSGLPSDRFSAERTGGSVSTLTIQRTQQEDSAVYLCASSLEFQGETQYFGPGTRLLVL.